This T cell receptor beta chain came from a study of blood T cell repertoires in COVID-19. Study context: Whether acute or convalescent, the COVID-19 samples came from the United States, Italy and Spain.

The repertoire was sequenced with immunoSEQ multiplex PCR; TCRdb's copy has only in-frame clones and lacks some. The table shows around 250,000 clones, with around four fifths occurring only once. This clone has just a few counts. Looked up from germline, CDR1 is MGHRA and CDR2 is YSYEKL. There are 15 residues in the CDR3. Trimming pared 1 base from V and 2 bases from J, leaving 12 bases between. The chain links TRBV4-1 to TRBJ2-7, with D uncertain. The TCR comes from a man aged 30-40 years who had recovered from COVID-19. Material for sequencing was peripheral blood. In DNA form, the CDR3 reads TGCGCCAGCAGCCAAGTGTCCGCCGGTACCTACGAGCAGTACTTC. This codes for CASSQVSAGTYEQYF.